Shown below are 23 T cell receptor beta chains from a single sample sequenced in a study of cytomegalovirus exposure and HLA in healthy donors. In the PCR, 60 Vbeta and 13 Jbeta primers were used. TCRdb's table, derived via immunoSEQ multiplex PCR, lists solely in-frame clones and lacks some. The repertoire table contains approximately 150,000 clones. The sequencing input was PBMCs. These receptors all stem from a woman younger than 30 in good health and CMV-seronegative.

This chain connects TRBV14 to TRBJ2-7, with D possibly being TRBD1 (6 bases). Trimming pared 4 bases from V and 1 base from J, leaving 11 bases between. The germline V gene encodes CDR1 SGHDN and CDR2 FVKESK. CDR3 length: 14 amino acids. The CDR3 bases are TGTGCCAGCAGCCCCAGGACAGATTCCTACGAGCAGTACTTC. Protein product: CASSPRTDSYEQYF. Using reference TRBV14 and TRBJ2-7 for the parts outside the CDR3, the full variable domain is EAGVTQFPSHSVIEKGQTVTLRCDPISGHDNLYWYRRVMGKEIKFLLHFVKESKQDESGMPNNRFLAERTGGTYSTLKVQPAELEDSGVYFCASSPRTDSYEQYFGPGTRLTVT.

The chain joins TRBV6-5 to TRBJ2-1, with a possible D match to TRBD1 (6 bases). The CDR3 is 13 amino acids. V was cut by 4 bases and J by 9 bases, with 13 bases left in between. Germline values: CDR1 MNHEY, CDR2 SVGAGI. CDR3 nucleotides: TGTGCCAGCAGTTTAAGACAGGAAAGTGAGCAGTTCTTC. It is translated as CASSLRQESEQFF.

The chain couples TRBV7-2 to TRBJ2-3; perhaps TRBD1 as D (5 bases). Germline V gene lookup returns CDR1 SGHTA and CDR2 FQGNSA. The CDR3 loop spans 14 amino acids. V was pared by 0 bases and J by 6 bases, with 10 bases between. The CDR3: CASSLAGRSDTQYF. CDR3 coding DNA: TGTGCCAGCAGCTTAGCGGGGCGCTCTGATACGCAGTATTTT.

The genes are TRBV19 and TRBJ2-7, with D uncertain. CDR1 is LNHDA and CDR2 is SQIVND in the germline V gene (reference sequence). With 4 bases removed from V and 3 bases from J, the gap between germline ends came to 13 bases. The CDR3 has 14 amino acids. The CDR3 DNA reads TGTGCCAGTAGTACCCTCCCGTCTCGCTACGAGCAGTACTTC. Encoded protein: CASSTLPSRYEQYF.

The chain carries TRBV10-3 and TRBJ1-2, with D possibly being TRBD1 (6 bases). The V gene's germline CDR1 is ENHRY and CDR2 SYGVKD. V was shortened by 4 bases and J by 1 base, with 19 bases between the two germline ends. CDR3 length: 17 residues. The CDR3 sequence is CAISAGGLPSFNYGYTF. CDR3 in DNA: TGTGCCATCAGTGCCGGGGGGCTCCCTTCCTTTAACTATGGCTACACCTTC.

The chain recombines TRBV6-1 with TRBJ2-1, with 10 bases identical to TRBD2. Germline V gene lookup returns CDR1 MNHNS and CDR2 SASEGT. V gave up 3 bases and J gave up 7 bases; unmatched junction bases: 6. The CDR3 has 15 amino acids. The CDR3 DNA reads TGTGCCAGCAGTGAGGCTAGCGGGAGTGTGAATGAGCAGTTCTTC. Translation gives CASSEASGSVNEQFF.

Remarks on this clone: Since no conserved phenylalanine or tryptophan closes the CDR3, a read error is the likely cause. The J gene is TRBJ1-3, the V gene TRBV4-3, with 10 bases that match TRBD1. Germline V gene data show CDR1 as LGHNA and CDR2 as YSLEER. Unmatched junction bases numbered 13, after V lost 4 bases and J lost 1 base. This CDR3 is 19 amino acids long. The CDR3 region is CASSRNRDRGPISGNTIYS. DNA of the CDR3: TGCGCCAGCAGCCGCAACCGGGACAGGGGACCGATTTCTGGAAACACCATATATTCT.

CDR3 amino acids: CASSDTRDSTEDTQYF. The CDR3 nucleotides read TGTGCCAGCAGTGATACCCGGGACTCCACCGAAGATACGCAGTATTTT. This chain uses TRBV9 with TRBJ2-3; possible D gene TRBD2, 6 bases. With 5 bases removed from V and 5 bases from J, the gap between germline ends came to 21 bases. The CDR3 covers 16 residues. Germline lookup yields CDR1 SGDLS and CDR2 YYNGEE.

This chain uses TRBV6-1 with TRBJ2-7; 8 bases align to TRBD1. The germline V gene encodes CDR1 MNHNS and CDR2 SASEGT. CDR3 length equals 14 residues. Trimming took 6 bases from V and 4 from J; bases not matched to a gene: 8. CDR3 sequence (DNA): TGTGCCAGCAGGGAGACAGGGGTAGGTTACGAGCAGTACTTC. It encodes CASRETGVGYEQYF.

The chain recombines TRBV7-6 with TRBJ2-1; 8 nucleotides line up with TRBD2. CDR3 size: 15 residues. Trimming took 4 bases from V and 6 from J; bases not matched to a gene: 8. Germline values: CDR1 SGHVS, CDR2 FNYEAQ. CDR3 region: CASSYLAGSLNEQFF. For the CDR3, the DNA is TGTGCCAGCAGCTACCTAGCGGGTTCACTCAATGAGCAGTTCTTC.

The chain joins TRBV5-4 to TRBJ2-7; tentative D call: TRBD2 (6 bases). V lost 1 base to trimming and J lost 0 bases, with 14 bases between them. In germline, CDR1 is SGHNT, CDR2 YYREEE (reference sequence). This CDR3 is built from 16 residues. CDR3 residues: CASSLSAGLSSYEQYF. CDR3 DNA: TGTGCCAGCAGCTTGTCAGCGGGCTTAAGCTCCTACGAGCAGTACTTC.

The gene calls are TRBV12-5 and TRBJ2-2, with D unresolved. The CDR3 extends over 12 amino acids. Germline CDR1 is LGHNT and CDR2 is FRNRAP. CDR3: CAPSTMSGELFF. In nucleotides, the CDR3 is TGTGCACCCTCAACAATGTCCGGGGAGCTGTTTTTT. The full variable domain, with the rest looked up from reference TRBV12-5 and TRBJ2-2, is DARVTQTPRHKVTEMGQEVTMRCQPILGHNTVFWYRQTMMQGLELLAYFRNRAPLDDSGMPKDRFSAEMPDATLATLKIQPSEPRDSAVYFCAPSTMSGELFFGEGSRLTVL.

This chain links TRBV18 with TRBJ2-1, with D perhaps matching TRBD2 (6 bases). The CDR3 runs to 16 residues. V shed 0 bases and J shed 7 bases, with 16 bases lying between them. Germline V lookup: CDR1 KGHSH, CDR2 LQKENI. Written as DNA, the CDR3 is TGTGCCAGCTCACCACCGAGACGGGAGCCTGGTAATGAGCAGTTCTTC. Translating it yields CASSPPRREPGNEQFF.

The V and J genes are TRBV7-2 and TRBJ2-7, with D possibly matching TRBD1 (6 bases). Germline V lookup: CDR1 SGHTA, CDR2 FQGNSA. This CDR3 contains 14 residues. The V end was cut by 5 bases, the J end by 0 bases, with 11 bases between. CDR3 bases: TGTGCCAGCAGCCCAGGCAGGGGCTCCTACGAGCAGTACGTC. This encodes CASSPGRGSYEQYV.

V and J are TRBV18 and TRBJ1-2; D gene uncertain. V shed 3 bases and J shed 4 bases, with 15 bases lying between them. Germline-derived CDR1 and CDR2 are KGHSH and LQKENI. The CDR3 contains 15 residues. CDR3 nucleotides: TGTGCCAGCTCACCCAATTTGGGAGAGGGCTATGGCTACACCTTC. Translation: CASSPNLGEGYGYTF. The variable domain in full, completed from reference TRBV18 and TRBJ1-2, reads NAGVMQNPRHLVRRRGQEARLRCSPMKGHSHVYWYRQLPEEGLKFMVYLQKENIIDESGMPKERFSAEFPKEGPSILRIQQVVRGDSAAYFCASSPNLGEGYGYTFGSGTRLTVV.

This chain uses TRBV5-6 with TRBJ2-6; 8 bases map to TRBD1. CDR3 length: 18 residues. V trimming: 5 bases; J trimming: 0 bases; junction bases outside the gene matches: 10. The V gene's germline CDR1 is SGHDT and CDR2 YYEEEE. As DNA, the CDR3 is TGTGCCAGCAGTATCCGGGACAGGAGCGTCTCTGGGGCCAACGTCCTGACTTTC. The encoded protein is CASSIRDRSVSGANVLTF.

CDR3 loop: CASSQDWGGGLVYGYTF. The CDR3 DNA follows: TGTGCCAGCAGCCAAGATTGGGGGGGAGGGTTGGTCTATGGCTACACCTTC. This chain joins TRBV4-2 and TRBJ1-2; D possibly corresponds to TRBD1 (5 bases). This CDR3 contains 17 residues. V lost 0 bases and J 4 bases, leaving 18 bases between the germline ends. CDR1 is LGHNA, CDR2 YNFKEQ, per germline.

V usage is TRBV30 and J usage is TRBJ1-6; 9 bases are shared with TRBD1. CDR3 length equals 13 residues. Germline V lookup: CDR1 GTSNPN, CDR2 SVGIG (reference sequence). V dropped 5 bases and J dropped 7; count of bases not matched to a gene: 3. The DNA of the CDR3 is TGTGCCTGGGAGGGACAGGGAAATTCACCCCTCCACTTT. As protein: CAWEGQGNSPLHF. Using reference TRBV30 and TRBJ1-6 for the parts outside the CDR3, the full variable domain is SQTIHQWPATLVQPVGSPLSLECTVEGTSNPNLYWYRQAAGRGLQLLFYSVGIGQISSEVPQNLSASRPQDRQFILSSKKLLLSDSGFYLCAWEGQGNSPLHFGNGTRLTVT.

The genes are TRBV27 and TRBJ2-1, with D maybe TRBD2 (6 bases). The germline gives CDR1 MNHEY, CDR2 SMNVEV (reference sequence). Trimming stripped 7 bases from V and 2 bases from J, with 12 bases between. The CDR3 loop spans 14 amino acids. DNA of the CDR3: TGTGCCAGCACTCAGGGACTCCCCTACAATGAGCAGTTCTTC. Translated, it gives CASTQGLPYNEQFF.

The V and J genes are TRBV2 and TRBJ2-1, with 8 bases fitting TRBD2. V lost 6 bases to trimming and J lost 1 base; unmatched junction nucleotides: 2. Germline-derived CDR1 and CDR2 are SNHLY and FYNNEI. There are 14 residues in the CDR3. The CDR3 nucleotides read TGTGCCAGCAGGAGCGGGAGTTCCTACAATGAGCAGTTCTTC. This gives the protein CASRSGSSYNEQFF.

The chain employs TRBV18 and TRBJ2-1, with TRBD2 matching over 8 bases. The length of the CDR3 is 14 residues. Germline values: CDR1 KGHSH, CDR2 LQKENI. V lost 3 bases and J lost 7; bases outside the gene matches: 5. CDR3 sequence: CASSPSAGANEQFF. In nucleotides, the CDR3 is TGTGCCAGCTCACCCTCAGCGGGAGCAAATGAGCAGTTCTTC.

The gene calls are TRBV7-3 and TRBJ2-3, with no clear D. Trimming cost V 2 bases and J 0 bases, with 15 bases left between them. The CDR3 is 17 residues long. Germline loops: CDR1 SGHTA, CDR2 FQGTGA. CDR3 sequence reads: CASSLGVSEFSTDTQYF. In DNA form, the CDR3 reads TGTGCCAGCAGCTTAGGTGTATCGGAGTTTAGCACAGATACGCAGTATTTT.

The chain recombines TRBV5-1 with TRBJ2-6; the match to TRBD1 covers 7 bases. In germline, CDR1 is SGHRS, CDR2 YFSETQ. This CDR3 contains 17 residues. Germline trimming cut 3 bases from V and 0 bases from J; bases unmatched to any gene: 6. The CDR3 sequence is CASSSGQVLSGANVLTF. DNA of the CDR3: TGCGCCAGCAGCTCCGGACAGGTCCTCTCTGGGGCCAACGTCCTGACTTTC.